Reported below is one T cell receptor (beta chain). With random hexamers, reverse transcription was performed on about 0.5 to 1 ug of RNA. MiXCR, run by TCRdb on the immunoSEQ multiplex PCR reads, gives a single entry per CDR3 protein. In the table there are roughly 89,000 distinct CDR3 sequences, around 96% of which are singletons. This sample stems from a study of CD8 T cells in Susac syndrome. Germline V gene data show CDR1 as DFQATT and CDR2 as SNEGSKA (reference sequence). The germline V and J ends were trimmed by 5 bases and 7 bases, with 18 bases remaining between them. The CDR3 is 15 residues long.

The sequenced sample was CD8+ T cells from PBMCs. This chain links TRBV20-1 with TRBJ1-6; maybe TRBD1 (6 bases). The TCR sequence derives from a human donor with Susac syndrome. CDR3 sequence: CSAPSRGGENSPLHF. CDR3 coding DNA: TGCAGTGCTCCATCTAGAGGGGGGGAGAATTCACCCCTCCACTTT.